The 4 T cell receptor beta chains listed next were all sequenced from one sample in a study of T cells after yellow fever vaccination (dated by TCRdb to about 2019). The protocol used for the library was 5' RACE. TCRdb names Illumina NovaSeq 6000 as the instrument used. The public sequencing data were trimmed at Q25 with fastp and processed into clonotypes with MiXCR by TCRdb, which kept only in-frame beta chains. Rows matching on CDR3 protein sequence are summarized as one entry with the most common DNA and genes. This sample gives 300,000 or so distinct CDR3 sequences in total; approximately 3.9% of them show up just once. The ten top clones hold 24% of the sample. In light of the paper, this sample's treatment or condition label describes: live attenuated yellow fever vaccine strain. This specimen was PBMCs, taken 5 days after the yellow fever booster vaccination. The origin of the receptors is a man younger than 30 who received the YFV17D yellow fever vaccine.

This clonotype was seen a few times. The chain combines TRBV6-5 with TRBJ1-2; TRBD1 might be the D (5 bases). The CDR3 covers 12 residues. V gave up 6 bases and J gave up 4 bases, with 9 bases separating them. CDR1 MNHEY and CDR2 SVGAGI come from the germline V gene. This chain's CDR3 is CASRPDSYGYTF. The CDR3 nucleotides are TGTGCCAGCAGACCTGACAGCTATGGCTACACCTTC.

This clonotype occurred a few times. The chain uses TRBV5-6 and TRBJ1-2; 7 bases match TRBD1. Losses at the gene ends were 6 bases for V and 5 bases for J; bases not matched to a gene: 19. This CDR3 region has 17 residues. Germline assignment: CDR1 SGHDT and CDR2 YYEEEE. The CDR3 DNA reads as TGTGCCAGCAACACAGGACAGGTTTCGGGTACACTTTATGGCTACACCTTC. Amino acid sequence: CASNTGQVSGTLYGYTF.

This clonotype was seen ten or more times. The CDR3 region has the DNA TGCGCCAGCAGCATCGGGACTAGCGGGTTGAATACGCAGTATTTT. Its translation: CASSIGTSGLNTQYF. The V call is TRBV5-1, the J call TRBJ2-3; 12 positions match TRBD2. V gave up 4 bases and J gave up 7 bases; unmatched junction bases: 7. Germline V gene data show CDR1 as SGHRS and CDR2 as YFSETQ. The CDR3 loop spans 15 amino acids.

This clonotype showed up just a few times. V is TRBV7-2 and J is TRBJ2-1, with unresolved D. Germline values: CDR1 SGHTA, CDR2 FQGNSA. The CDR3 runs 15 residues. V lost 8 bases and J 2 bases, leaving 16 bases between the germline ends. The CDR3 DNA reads TGTGCCAGCGTCCTCGGACCACCCCCCTACAATGAGCAGTTCTTC. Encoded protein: CASVLGPPPYNEQFF.